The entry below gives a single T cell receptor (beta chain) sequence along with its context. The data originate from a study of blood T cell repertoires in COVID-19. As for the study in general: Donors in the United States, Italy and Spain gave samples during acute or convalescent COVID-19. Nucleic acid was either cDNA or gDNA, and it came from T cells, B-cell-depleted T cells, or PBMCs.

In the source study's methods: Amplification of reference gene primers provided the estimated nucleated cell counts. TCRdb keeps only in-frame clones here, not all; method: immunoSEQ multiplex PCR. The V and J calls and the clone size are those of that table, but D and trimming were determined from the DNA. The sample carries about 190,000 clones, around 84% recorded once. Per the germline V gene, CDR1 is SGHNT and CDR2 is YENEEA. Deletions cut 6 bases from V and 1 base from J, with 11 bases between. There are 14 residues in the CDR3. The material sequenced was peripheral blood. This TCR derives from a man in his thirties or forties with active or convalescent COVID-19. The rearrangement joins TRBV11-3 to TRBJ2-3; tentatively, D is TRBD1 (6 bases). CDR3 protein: CASRYHRGTDTQYF. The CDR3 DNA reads TGTGCCAGCAGATATCACAGGGGCACAGATACGCAGTATTTT. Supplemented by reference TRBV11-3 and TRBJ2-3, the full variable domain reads EAGVVQSPRYKIIEKKQPVAFWCNPISGHNTLYWYLQNLGQGPELLIRYENEEAVDDSQLPKDRFSAERLKGVDSTLKIQPAELGDSAVYLCASRYHRGTDTQYFGPGTRLTVL.